A selection of T cell receptor beta chains follows, all from one sample in a study of cytomegalovirus exposure and HLA in healthy donors. The protocol was immunoSEQ multiplex PCR, while the TCRdb copy is restricted to in-frame clones and leaves out a portion. The sample shows more than 200,000 clones, about 83% of them seen only once. The sequenced material came from PBMCs. These receptors originate from a man aged 40-49 years in good health and CMV-seronegative. The CDR3 runs from the conserved cysteine through the conserved F or W. The D gene is left open where the match is weak. Some rows mark clone size as missing; the rest say once, few, many or name a class of expanded clone.

J: TRBJ2-2
D: .
size: .
V: TRBV4-3
DNA: TGCGCCAGCAGCCAAGAAGAAGGGGGAGCTACCGGGGAGCTGTTTTTT
CDR3: CASSQEEGGATGELFF

J: TRBJ1-6
D: TRBD1
size: .
V: TRBV5-1
DNA: TGCGCCAGCGGGGACAGATTTAATTCACCCCTCCACTTT
CDR3: CASGDRFNSPLHF

J: TRBJ1-1
D: TRBD1
size: .
V: TRBV30
DNA: TGTGCCTGGAGTTTGACAGGGACCCGAGGCACTGAAGCTTTCTTT
CDR3: CAWSLTGTRGTEAFF

J: TRBJ1-1
D: .
size: .
V: TRBV19
DNA: TGTGCCAGTAGGCAGAGCGGCACTGAAGCTTTCTTT
CDR3: CASRQSGTEAFF

J: TRBJ1-2
D: TRBD1
size: .
V: TRBV4-2
DNA: TGTGCCAGCAGCCCTGACAGGGGGGATGGCTACACCTTC
CDR3: CASSPDRGDGYTF

J: TRBJ1-1
D: .
size: once
V: TRBV28
DNA: TGTGCCAGCAGTTTGCTGGCGACTTTCCTGTTAGCGGACACTGAAGCTTTCTTT
CDR3: CASSLLATFLLADTEAFF

J: TRBJ1-1
D: .
size: few
V: TRBV6-5
DNA: TGTGCCAGCACTCGAGTGGGGGGAATGAACACTGAAGCTTTCTTT
CDR3: CASTRVGGMNTEAFF

J: TRBJ2-5
D: .
size: .
V: TRBV28
DNA: TGTGCCCTGCAGCGTTTGGGGGGACCCCAAGAGACCCAGTACTTC
CDR3: CALQRLGGPQETQYF

J: TRBJ2-1
D: .
size: once
V: TRBV6-6
DNA: TGTGCCAGCAGTCCCTCGCGGGACCTCTACAATGAGCAGTTCTTC
CDR3: CASSPSRDLYNEQFF

J: TRBJ2-1
D: TRBD1
size: .
V: TRBV27
DNA: TGTGCCAGCAGTTCAAGGACAGGGAGTAATGAGCAGTTCTTC
CDR3: CASSSRTGSNEQFF

J: TRBJ2-3
D: .
size: .
V: TRBV6-4
DNA: TGTGCCAGCAGTGACTCGGGTGGGGGGACGACAGATACGCAGTATTTT
CDR3: CASSDSGGGTTDTQYF

J: TRBJ1-5
D: TRBD1
size: .
V: TRBV4-2
DNA: TGTGCCAGCAGCCAAGATCCGGGGGACAGGGGTCAGCCCCAGCATTTT
CDR3: CASSQDPGDRGQPQHF

J: TRBJ2-2
D: .
size: once
V: TRBV18
DNA: TGTGCCAGCTCACCAAGCTTAACCGGGGAGCTGTTTTTT
CDR3: CASSPSLTGELFF

J: TRBJ1-1
D: .
size: .
V: TRBV11-3
DNA: TGTGCCAGCAGTTCAGGGGACACTGAAGCTTTCTTT
CDR3: CASSSGDTEAFF

J: TRBJ2-3
D: .
size: .
V: TRBV5-1
DNA: TGCGCCAGCAGCTGGAGGGGCACAGATACGCAGTATTTT
CDR3: CASSWRGTDTQYF

J: TRBJ1-2
D: TRBD1
size: .
V: TRBV14
DNA: TGTGCCAGCAGCCGGTGGGGACAGGGGGGCTATGGCTACACCTTC
CDR3: CASSRWGQGGYGYTF

J: TRBJ1-1
D: TRBD1
size: .
V: TRBV4-2
DNA: TGTGCCAGCAGTGGGACAGGGGCCATGAACACTGAAGCTTTCTTT
CDR3: CASSGTGAMNTEAFF

J: TRBJ2-2
D: .
size: once
V: TRBV2
DNA: TGTGCCAGCAGTGAGGCAGGTCTGGAGCTGTTTTTT
CDR3: CASSEAGLELFF

J: TRBJ1-5
D: .
size: .
V: TRBV6-1
DNA: TGTGCCAGCACCAGAGCCACAGGGAATCAGCCCCAGCATTTT
CDR3: CASTRATGNQPQHF

J: TRBJ1-2
D: .
size: .
V: TRBV27
DNA: TGTGCCAGCAGTTGGGGGGGGATCAAACCCTATGGCTACACCTTC
CDR3: CASSWGGIKPYGYTF

J: TRBJ1-1
D: .
size: once
V: TRBV27
DNA: TGTGCCAGCAGAAATATGGGGGGAAACACTGAAGCTTTCTTT
CDR3: CASRNMGGNTEAFF